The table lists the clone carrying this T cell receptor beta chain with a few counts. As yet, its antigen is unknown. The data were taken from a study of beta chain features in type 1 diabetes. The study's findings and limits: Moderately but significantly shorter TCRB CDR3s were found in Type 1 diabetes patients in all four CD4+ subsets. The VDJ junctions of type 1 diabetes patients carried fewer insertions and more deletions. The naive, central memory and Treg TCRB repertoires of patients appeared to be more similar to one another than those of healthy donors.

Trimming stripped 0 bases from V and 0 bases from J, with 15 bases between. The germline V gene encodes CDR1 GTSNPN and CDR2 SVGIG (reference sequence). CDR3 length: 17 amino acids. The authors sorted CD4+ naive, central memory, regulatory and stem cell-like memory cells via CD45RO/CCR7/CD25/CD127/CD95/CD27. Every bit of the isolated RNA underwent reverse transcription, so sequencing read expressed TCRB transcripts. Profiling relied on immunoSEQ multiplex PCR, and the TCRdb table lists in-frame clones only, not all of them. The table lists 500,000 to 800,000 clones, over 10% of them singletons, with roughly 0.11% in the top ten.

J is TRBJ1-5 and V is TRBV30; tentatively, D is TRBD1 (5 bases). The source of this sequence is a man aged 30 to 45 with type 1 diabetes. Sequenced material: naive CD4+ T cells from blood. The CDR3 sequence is CAWSVGGYPFSNQPQHF. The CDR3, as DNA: TGTGCCTGGAGTGTGGGGGGGTACCCATTTAGCAATCAGCCCCAGCATTTT.